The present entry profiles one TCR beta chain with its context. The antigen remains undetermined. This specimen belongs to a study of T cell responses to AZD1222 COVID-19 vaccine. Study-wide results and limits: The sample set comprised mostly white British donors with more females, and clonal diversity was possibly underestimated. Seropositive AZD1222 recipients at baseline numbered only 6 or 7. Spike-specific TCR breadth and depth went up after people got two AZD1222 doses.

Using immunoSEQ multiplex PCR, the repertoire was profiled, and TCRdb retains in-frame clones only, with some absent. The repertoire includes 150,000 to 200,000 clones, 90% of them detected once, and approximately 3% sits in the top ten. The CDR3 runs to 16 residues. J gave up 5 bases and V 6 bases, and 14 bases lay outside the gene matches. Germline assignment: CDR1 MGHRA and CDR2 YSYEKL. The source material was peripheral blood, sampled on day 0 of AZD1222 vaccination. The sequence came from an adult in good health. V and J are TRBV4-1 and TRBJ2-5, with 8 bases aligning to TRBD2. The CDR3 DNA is TGCGCCAGCAGGGTGGGCGCGGGGGGAACCCGGGAGACCCAGTACTTC. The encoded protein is CASRVGAGGTRETQYF.